These T cell receptor beta chains were read from a single sample in a study of blood T cell repertoires in COVID-19. The data were produced by immunoSEQ multiplex PCR, yet TCRdb's version contains in-frame clones alone and is incomplete. The sample lists 200,000 to 250,000 clones; under 90% were seen once. Sequences were obtained from PBMCs or T cells enriched from blood (not recorded which). The source is a man in his 60s who had recovered from COVID-19. CDR3s include the opening cysteine and the closing phenylalanine or tryptophan. Fields, in order: V gene, CDR3 length, CDR3 protein.

TRBV13 17 CASSPLRGQEAGNTIYF
TRBV15 15 CATSRRTGVDYGYTF
TRBV7-2 18 CASSLVVVRGGARETQYF
TRBV4-2 15 CASSQPSGGTDTQYF
TRBV5-6 17 CASSWRGAGRSGNTIYF
TRBV30 15 CAWRTGAFFGNTIYF
TRBV9 14 CASSVYPRDTEAFF
TRBV7-2 17 CASSMGLAGGLTDTQYF
TRBV7-2 15 CASSLGGGRSYEQYF
TRBV7-8 12 CASSSTSYEQYF
TRBV11-2 16 CASSLGLAEIQETQYF
TRBV7-9 13 CASSLAAGPEAFF
TRBV9 14 CASTPSGVSDTQYF
TRBV7-9 16 CASSLRGRGNGNTIYF
TRBV27 15 CASSLSGTGVEKLFF
TRBV6-5 15 CASSYSLAQYNEQFF
TRBV6-1 14 CASSDRQNNEKLFF
TRBV6-2/TRBV6-3 15 CASSRPGLRLDTQYF
TRBV6-1 14 CASSDWGRADTQYF
TRBV14 18 CASSQARQGVTLPYGYTF
TRBV19 14 CAISIGGTKSPLHF
TRBV18 13 CASSPDSNYGYTF
TRBV7-2 15 CASSLRGRRFTEAFF
TRBV24-1 14 CATSDQTVPYGYTF
TRBV27 14 CASSSDWSSYEQYF
TRBV30 15 CAWSVGSGVHNEQFF
TRBV19 13 CASSITGSYEQYF
TRBV7-8 13 CASSLALRQEAFF
TRBV11-3 14 CASSFFGYSYEQYF
TRBV19 15 CASSIGGQGAYGYTF
TRBV6-1 18 CASSEVFVGGGNNQPQHF
TRBV12-5 14 CASGRGQDNQPQHF
TRBV11-3 17 CASSLDRRRGNTGELFF
TRBV19 15 CASSISGGRVSEQFF
TRBV20-1 14 CSASLQTSTDTQYF
TRBV6-2/TRBV6-3 15 CASSLDSSGANVLTF
TRBV21-1 15 CASSRPGQYNSPLHF
TRBV18 16 CASSPLGQGSNQPQHF
TRBV7-3 16 CASSLTGAAGGETQYF
TRBV27 14 CASSSQGAFTEAFF
TRBV5-4 15 CASSPDIVSYNEQFF
TRBV18 14 CASSPMPSGGEQYF
TRBV4-1 16 CASSQGTGAKQETQYF
TRBV7-2 15 CASSSRTGMITEAFF
TRBV23-1 15 CASSQSAGDNQPQHF
TRBV11-2 14 CASSLSLITGELFF
TRBV7-9 14 CASSLGQNNSPLHF
TRBV3-1/TRBV3-2 13 CASSATGNQPQHF
TRBV29-1 17 CSVEDRPRQGGRYIQYF
TRBV11-3 14 CASSYGGVGETQYF
TRBV7-9 13 CASSRQGDYGYTF
TRBV4-2 15 CASSPGGLNTGELFF